This TCR beta chain was identified during a study of breast tumors, draining lymph nodes, adjacent tissues. Study-wide results and limits: Luminal-like breast cancer showed significantly higher tumor–nontumor repertoire similarity than basal-like. Tumor repertoires ranked between lymph nodes and nontumor tissue in diversity, with V and J gene preferences.

Per germline, CDR1 SQVTM and CDR2 ANQGSEA. Trimming shortened V by 2 bases and J by 0 bases, and 7 bases separated the two germline ends. This CDR3 contains 13 residues. The lymph nodes were axillary draining lymph nodes from breast cancer patients. TCRdb reprocessed the multiplex PCR reads with MiXCR, giving one entry per CDR3 protein. The table includes about 270,000 distinct CDR3 sequences, about 33% detected once. This clonotype was counted many times. Antigen: not known. The clonotype was recovered from a female donor with breast cancer. Some clones in this sample may be carry-over from other donors' samples. The sequenced sample consisted of axillary lymph node tissue. The chain recombines TRBV29-1 with TRBJ1-1; D is perhaps TRBD1 (5 bases). In DNA form, the CDR3 reads TGCAGCGTTGAACGACAGTTGAACACTGAAGCTTTCTTT. This gives the protein CSVERQLNTEAFF.